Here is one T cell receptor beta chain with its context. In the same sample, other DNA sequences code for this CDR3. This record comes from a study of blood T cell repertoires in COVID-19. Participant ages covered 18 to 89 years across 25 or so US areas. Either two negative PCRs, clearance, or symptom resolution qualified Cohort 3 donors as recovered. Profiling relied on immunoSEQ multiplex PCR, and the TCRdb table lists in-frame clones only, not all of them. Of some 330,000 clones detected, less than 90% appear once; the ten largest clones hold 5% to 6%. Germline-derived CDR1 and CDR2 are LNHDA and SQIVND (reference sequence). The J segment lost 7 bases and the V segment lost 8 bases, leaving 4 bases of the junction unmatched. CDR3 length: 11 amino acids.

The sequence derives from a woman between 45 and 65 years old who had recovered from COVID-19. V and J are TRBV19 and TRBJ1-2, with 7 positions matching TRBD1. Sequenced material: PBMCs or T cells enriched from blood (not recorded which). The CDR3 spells CASSNRGGYTF. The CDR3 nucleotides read TGTGCCAGTTCCAACAGGGGTGGCTACACCTTC.